This T cell receptor beta chain emerged from a study of shared clonotypes between healthy human individuals (dated by TCRdb to about 2020). As for the study more broadly: Three men and a couple of women, aged 18 to 49 years, made up the cohort. For each donor, CD4 naive and CD4 memory were each given three plates, CD8 naive was given two plates, and CD8 memory was given one plate. Leukapheresis yielded between about 0.9 and 8.9 billion PBMCs per donor. To estimate repertoire size and how much clonotypes are shared between individuals, the study performed deep sequencing of blood TCR repertoires from a few healthy adults. Libraries were prepared and TCR repertoires were sequenced by different laboratories using diverse techniques, in order to increase sequencing depth and limit assay-specific biases. Study-wide findings and limitations: Based on pairwise subsampling, the degree of clonotype sharing among donors was expected to be affected by sequencing depth. Because the study included only a small number of donors, the genetic and exposure-history diversity represented was limited. Rarefaction of sorted-subset datasets indicated incomplete sequencing despite the large sequencing depth. Compared with non-shared clonotypes, the clonotypes found in all four sorted-subset donors had higher generation probabilities. Naive subsets generally had larger estimated clonotype richness than memory subsets. Across four donors, 5% to 6% of naive CD4, over 3% of naive CD8, around 2.1% of memory CD4, and 0.3% to 0.45% of memory CD8 clonotypes were shared. Sampling was restricted to blood, and TCR repertoires in tissue are likely to differ from TCR repertoires in blood.

The table lists this clone with a few counts. Which antigen it targets is not known. It has no much larger one-base neighbor in the sample; base qualities were not kept. TCR CDR3 regions were amplified from genomic DNA by multiplex PCR using the deep immunoSEQ assay. Extracted genomic DNA from each cell subset was distributed evenly across all wells of several immunoSEQ 96-well plates, and each plate was treated as a replicate. For sorted subsets, about 210 ng of genomic DNA, equivalent to around 30,000 T cell genomes, went into each replicate PCR. Purified libraries were measured with a Qubit 3.0 fluorometer, size-checked on a Bioanalyzer 2100, and measured again with the KAPA Library Quantification kit. A separate single-read 150-cycle Illumina NextSeq 550 flow cell was used to sequence each immunoSEQ 96-well plate. Per the original workflow: Because the immunoSEQ output included only junctional sequences and no quality scores, the filtering could not be the same as the filtering used for full-length reads. To assign V/J genes and CDR3, sequences were annotated using PyIR, a Python wrapper for IgBLAST v1.9, with IMGT germline references. Reads were filtered out if the reads had weak V/J assignments (E-value above 1e-6), no CDR3, stop codons, out-of-frame junctions, or ambiguous translated residues. V3J clonotypes were defined by identical inferred V gene, J gene, and CDR3 amino acid sequence. Percentage overlap between repertoires was calculated by dividing the number of shared unique clonotypes by the size of the smaller repertoire. RTK rarefaction, the Chao1 estimator, and Recon v2.1 estimates of unobserved clonotypes were used to assess repertoire richness. OLGA was used to compute generation probabilities for all TCRbeta clonotypes that the gDNA method yielded from a handful of donors. Held by TCRdb, this immuneACCESS table contains in-frame sequences only and omits some clones. Under half of the omission traces to an unresolved V gene where checked; the cause of the rest is unknown. Clone size and the V and J calls come from that table; the DNA yielded D and trimming. Here the sample has a few million clones; approximately 95% occur a single time. Of the sample, roughly 0.36% is held by the ten largest clones.

The CDR3, from cysteine to phenylalanine, totals 14 residues. Only the CDR3 DNA is retained, 42 bases long and in frame from the first base. Cut back by 3 bases and 4 bases, the V and J ends lie 12 bases apart. CDR1 KGHSH and CDR2 LQKENI were looked up in the germline V gene. Healthy HIV-negative adults with no recently reported acute infections or vaccinations were included as donors. All donors were Caucasian adults living in Nashville, Tennessee, USA. CD4+ T cells were enriched by magnetic negative selection; naive cells were then positively selected on CD45RA, and the negative fraction formed the memory subset. Blood was obtained by leukapheresis, after which PBMCs were separated by Ficoll-Histopaque density gradient centrifugation and cryopreserved in liquid nitrogen vapor phase. Analytical flow cytometry was used to check the purity and quantity of each magnetically sorted T cell population. Each sorted fraction had its genomic DNA isolated and then quantified by UV absorbance on a Nanodrop 2000c.

The sequence joins TRBV18 to TRBJ1-1, with no reliable assignment of the D segment. This receptor was taken from a man aged 18 to 29 in good health. Some clones in this sample may be carry-over from other donors' samples. Sequencing input: naive CD4+ T cells from PBMCs. In the paper's terms, the cell subset or site label means: CD45RA+ positively selected. The sequenced DNA is TGTGCCAGCTCACCTCGGACCCAAATCACTGAAGCTTTCTTT. It translates to CASSPRTQITEAFF.